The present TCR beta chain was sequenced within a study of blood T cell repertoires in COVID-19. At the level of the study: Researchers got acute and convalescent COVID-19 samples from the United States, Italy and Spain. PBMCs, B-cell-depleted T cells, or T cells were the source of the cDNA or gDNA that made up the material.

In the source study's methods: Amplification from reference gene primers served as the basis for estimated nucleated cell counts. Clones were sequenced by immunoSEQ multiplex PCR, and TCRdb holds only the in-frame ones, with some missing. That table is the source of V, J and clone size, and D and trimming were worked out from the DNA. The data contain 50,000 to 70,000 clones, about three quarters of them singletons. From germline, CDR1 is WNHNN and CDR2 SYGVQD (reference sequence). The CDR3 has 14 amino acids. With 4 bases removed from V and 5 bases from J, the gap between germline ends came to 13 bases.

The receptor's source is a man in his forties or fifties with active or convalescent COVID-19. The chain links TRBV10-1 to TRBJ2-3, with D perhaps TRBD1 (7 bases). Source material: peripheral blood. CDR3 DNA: TGCGCCAGCAGTGGGATCCAGGGGGGAGATACGCAGTATTTT. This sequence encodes CASSGIQGGDTQYF.